The rows below give T cell receptor beta chains drawn from one sample of a study of vaccination and CD4 T cells after COVID-19. Using its own MiXCR run on the PCR reads, TCRdb lists one record per CDR3 protein. The sample holds 12,000 to 15,000 distinct CDR3 sequences; about 34% are singletons and the top ten take roughly a third. The antigens of these receptors remain unknown. Sample: cultured CD4+ T cells from blood. The receptors come from a human donor with COVID-19. Both conserved end residues are part of each CDR3. A D gene is named only where the DNA matches it firmly. Rows may omit the clone size; those that give it use once, few, many or a size class.

j_gene | v_gene | abundance | d_gene | CDR3nt | CDR3aa
TRBJ2-7 | TRBV7-3 | - | TRBD2 | TGTGCCAGCAGCTTAACCGGGGGGAGCGCGTACGAGCAGTACTTC | CASSLTGGSAYEQYF
TRBJ2-5 | TRBV20-1 | - | - | TGCAGTGCAGGGGACGGTCGCCAAGAGACCCAGTACTTC | CSAGDGRQETQYF
TRBJ1-6 | TRBV14 | - | - | TGTGCCAGCAGCCAAGATTGGGCGGTCGGCTCCTATAATTCACCCCTCCACTTT | CASSQDWAVGSYNSPLHF
TRBJ2-2 | TRBV20-1 | - | - | TGCAGTGCTAGAGATGAGGGAAGATTAACCGGGGAGCTGTTTTTT | CSARDEGRLTGELFF
TRBJ1-5 | TRBV7-6 | - | TRBD1 | TGTGCCAGCAGCTTAGCGGGACAGGATCAGCCCCAGCATTTT | CASSLAGQDQPQHF
TRBJ1-5 | TRBV3-1 | - | - | TGTGCCAGCAGCCAAAAGGGACCGTCTAGCAATCAGCCCCAGCATTTT | CASSQKGPSSNQPQHF
TRBJ2-1 | TRBV6-1 | - | - | TGTGCCAGCAGTGCTCTCCCTCCGTCCAGCTCCTACAATGAGCAGTTCTTC | CASSALPPSSSYNEQFF
TRBJ1-5 | TRBV20-1 | medium-sized | TRBD1 | TGCATTAGGACAGGGGATTATCAGCCCCAGCATTTT | CIRTGDYQPQHF
TRBJ1-1 | TRBV5-6 | - | TRBD1 | TGTGCCAGCAGCTTCACACAGGGGCGGACTGAAGCTTTCTTT | CASSFTQGRTEAFF
TRBJ2-3 | TRBV20-1 | few | - | TGCAGTGCTAGAGATCTAGCAATAAGCACAGATACGCAGTATTTT | CSARDLAISTDTQYF
TRBJ2-3 | TRBV2 | few | - | TGTGCCAGCACTGTTCGGGGGAGCACAGATACGCAGTATTTT | CASTVRGSTDTQYF
TRBJ1-1 | TRBV19 | - | - | TGTGCCAGTAGTATAGCCCCGGGACGGACGAACACTGAAGCTTTCTTT | CASSIAPGRTNTEAFF
TRBJ1-4 | TRBV11-2 | - | TRBD1 | TGTGCCAGCAGCCGGAGAGGGGCCGGGACAGAAAATGAAAAACTGTTTTTT | CASSRRGAGTENEKLFF
TRBJ2-5 | TRBV6-5 | few | - | TGTGCCAGCAGTTACGTTAGTGGAAGGGGCCAAGAGACCCAGTACTTC | CASSYVSGRGQETQYF
TRBJ2-3 | TRBV24-1 | - | - | TGTGCCACCGGGAGCGGGGACAACCGGGATACGCAGTATTTT | CATGSGDNRDTQYF
TRBJ2-5 | TRBV19 | few | TRBD2 | TGTGCCAGTAGTATCGGGACTAGCTCTATCGGGGAGACCCAGTACTTC | CASSIGTSSIGETQYF
TRBJ1-5 | TRBV5-1 | few | - | TGCGCCAGCAGCTTGGAAGTGGATCAGCCCCAGCATTTT | CASSLEVDQPQHF
TRBJ2-3 | TRBV6-5 | - | TRBD2 | TGTGCCAGCAGTTCGACTAGCGGGGGAATTACTAGAGATACGCAGTATTTT | CASSSTSGGITRDTQYF
TRBJ2-4 | TRBV6-7 | - | - | TGTGCCAGCAAAGGTGCAGGCAAAAACATTCAGTACTTC | CASKGAGKNIQYF
TRBJ1-5 | TRBV6-1 | medium-sized | - | TGTGCCAGCACCCCCCGGGGGGACAATCAGCCCCAGCATTTT | CASTPRGDNQPQHF
TRBJ2-5 | TRBV4-2 | few | TRBD2 | TGTGCCAGCAGCCAAGAGTCGTCTAGCGGGGCCCTTTTAACGACCCAGTACTTC | CASSQESSSGALLTTQYF
TRBJ1-1 | TRBV6-1 | - | - | TGTGCCAGCAGTGCCTCGGGGGGGCGCACTGAAGCTTTCTTT | CASSASGGRTEAFF
TRBJ2-6 | TRBV6-1 | few | TRBD1 | TGTGCCAGGGGGGACAGGACGTCTGGGGCCAACGTCCTGACTTTC | CARGDRTSGANVLTF
TRBJ2-5 | TRBV7-9 | - | - | TGTGCCAGCAGCTTAGTTTCCGGGGATGGCGAGACCCAGTACTTC | CASSLVSGDGETQYF
TRBJ2-1 | TRBV27 | few | TRBD2 | TGTGCCAGCAGTTTACGGGGGGGCTACAATGAGCAGTTCTTC | CASSLRGGYNEQFF
TRBJ1-4 | TRBV6-1 | - | TRBD1 | TGTGCCAGCAGCCCTCCGGGACAGGAAACCGAAAAACTGTTTTTT | CASSPPGQETEKLFF
TRBJ1-5 | TRBV6-1 | few | - | TGTGCCAGCAGTGAAAGGATGGTTTTAGGTCAGCCCCAGCATTTT | CASSERMVLGQPQHF
TRBJ2-5 | TRBV6-1 | - | TRBD2 | TGTGCCAGCAGTGCCCGAACTAGCGGGGGGGAGACCCAGTACTTC | CASSARTSGGETQYF
TRBJ2-3 | TRBV6-2/TRBV6-3 | - | TRBD2 | TGTGCCAGCAGTTACACCCGGACTAGCGGGGCATCTAGCACAGATACGCAGTATTTT | CASSYTRTSGASSTDTQYF
TRBJ2-3 | TRBV11-3 | - | TRBD1 | TGTGCCAGCAGCTTAGGATGGGGACAGCTTAGCACAGATACGCAGTATTTT | CASSLGWGQLSTDTQYF
TRBJ2-7 | TRBV18 | - | - | TGTGCCAGCTCACGAACCGACAGGATCGAGCAGTACTTC | CASSRTDRIEQYF
TRBJ1-1 | TRBV20-1 | - | TRBD1 | TGCAGTGCTAGAGTGGGACAGTCTTACACTGAAGCTTTCTTT | CSARVGQSYTEAFF
TRBJ1-5 | TRBV19 | few | TRBD1 | TGTGCCAGTAGTTTCGTGACAGGGAAAGGCAATCAGCCCCAGCATTTT | CASSFVTGKGNQPQHF
TRBJ2-7 | TRBV20-1 | medium-sized | TRBD1 | TGCAGTGCTAGCGTGGGACAGGGTTACGAGCAGTACTTC | CSASVGQGYEQYF
TRBJ1-6 | TRBV18 | - | TRBD1 | TGTGCCAGCTCACCCATACAGGGGGGCTCCTATAATTCACCCCTCCACTTT | CASSPIQGGSYNSPLHF
TRBJ2-7 | TRBV4-2 | - | - | TGTGCCAGCAGCCAAGGACGTCAGGGTTCCTACGAGCAGTACTTC | CASSQGRQGSYEQYF
TRBJ2-2 | TRBV2 | - | - | TGTGCCAGCAGTAAGGACAGAAACACCGGGGAGCTGTTTTTT | CASSKDRNTGELFF
TRBJ2-2 | TRBV5-1 | - | - | TGCGCCAGCAGCTTGGTCGGACCAACTAGAGGGTCGAACACCGGGGAGCTGTTTTTT | CASSLVGPTRGSNTGELFF
TRBJ2-7 | TRBV6-1 | - | - | TGTGCCAGCAGCTCCGTCCGAAGAGGCTCCTACGAGCAGTACTTC | CASSSVRRGSYEQYF
TRBJ2-6 | TRBV7-2 | - | - | TGTGCCAGCAGCCTCCGGGATCTCTCTGGGGCCAACGTCCTGACTTTC | CASSLRDLSGANVLTF
TRBJ2-3 | TRBV7-9 | - | - | TGTGCCAGCAGCTTAGTTCTCGGCAGTAGCACAGATACGCAGTATTTT | CASSLVLGSSTDTQYF